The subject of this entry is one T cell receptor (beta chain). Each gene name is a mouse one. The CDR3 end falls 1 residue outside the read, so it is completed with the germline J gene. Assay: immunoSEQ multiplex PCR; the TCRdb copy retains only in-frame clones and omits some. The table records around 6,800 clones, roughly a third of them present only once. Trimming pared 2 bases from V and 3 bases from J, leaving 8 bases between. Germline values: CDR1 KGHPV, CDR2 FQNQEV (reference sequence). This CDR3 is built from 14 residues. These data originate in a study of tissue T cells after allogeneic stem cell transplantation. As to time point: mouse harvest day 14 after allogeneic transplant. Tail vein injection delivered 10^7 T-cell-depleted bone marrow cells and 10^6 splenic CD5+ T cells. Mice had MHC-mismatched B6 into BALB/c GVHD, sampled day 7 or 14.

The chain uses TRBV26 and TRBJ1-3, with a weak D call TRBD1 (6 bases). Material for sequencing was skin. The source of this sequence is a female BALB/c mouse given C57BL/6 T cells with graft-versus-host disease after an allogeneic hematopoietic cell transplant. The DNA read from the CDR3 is TGTGCCAGCAGTCTGAGGGGGTATGGAAATACGCTCTAT. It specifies CASSLRGYGNTLY. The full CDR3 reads CASSLRGYGNTLYF.